The 24 T cell receptor beta chains reported below all come from one sample, sequenced in a study of cytomegalovirus exposure and HLA in healthy donors. Primers included in the PCR were 60 Vbeta and 13 Jbeta primers. Repertoires were generated with immunoSEQ multiplex PCR, while TCRdb's copy carries only in-frame clones and drops some. The sample consists of more than 130,000 clones, 80% of them appearing once. Source material: PBMCs. The source is a male donor in good health and CMV-seronegative.

The chain joins TRBV6-5 to TRBJ2-2, with D possibly matching TRBD2 (5 bases). The germline V gene has CDR1 MNHEY and CDR2 SVGAGI. V gave up 3 bases and J gave up 1 base, with 9 bases separating them. This CDR3 contains 15 residues. CDR3 sequence (DNA): TGTGCCAGCAGTTATAGGACTTGGAACACCGGGGAGCTGTTTTTT. As protein: CASSYRTWNTGELFF.

This sequence joins TRBV18 and TRBJ1-5; D is ambiguous. Trimming left V 3 bases short and J 1 base short, with 10 bases between. Germline V gene data show CDR1 as KGHSH and CDR2 as LQKENI. This CDR3 is built from 15 residues. The CDR3 reads CASSPGRSSNQPQHF. The CDR3 coding sequence is TGTGCCAGCTCACCTGGCAGGTCCAGCAATCAGCCCCAGCATTTT.

This clone was recorded a few times. The chain couples TRBV28 to TRBJ2-3, with 8 bases that match TRBD2. V gave up 3 bases and J gave up 0 bases; unmatched junction bases: 2. Germline V gene data show CDR1 as MDHEN and CDR2 as SYDVKM. The length of the CDR3 is 15 residues. CDR3 protein: CASSFRGGSTDTQYF. CDR3 DNA: TGTGCCAGCAGTTTTCGGGGGGGCAGCACAGATACGCAGTATTTT.

The rearrangement links TRBV5-3 to TRBJ1-2, with D possibly being TRBD1 (6 bases). TRBV5-3 is assigned to the ORF class and has an uncertain function. V dropped 4 bases and J dropped 6 bases, with 19 bases sitting between them. The CDR3 spans 15 residues. CDR3 amino acids: CARSPPPGAFNGYTF. CDR3 nucleotides: TGTGCCAGAAGCCCCCCCCCAGGGGCCTTTAATGGCTACACCTTC.

This clone was seen just once. The chain links TRBV11-2 to TRBJ1-1; D ambiguous. The CDR3 length is 13 residues. CDR1 is SGHAT and CDR2 is FQNNGV in the germline V gene. V was clipped by 0 bases and J by 2 bases, with 4 bases between them. Here the CDR3 DNA reads TGTGCCAGCAGCTTAGACCCTAACACTGAAGCTTTCTTT. Residues: CASSLDPNTEAFF.

This clone came up a few times. The chain is built from TRBV19 and TRBJ1-2; 9 nucleotides agree with TRBD1. The CDR3 runs 15 residues. Per germline, CDR1 LNHDA and CDR2 SQIVND (reference sequence). J lost 0 bases, V lost 9 bases, and 8 bases had no gene match. CDR3 region: CASWTGDGANYGYTF. Here the CDR3 DNA reads TGTGCCAGCTGGACAGGGGATGGGGCTAACTATGGCTACACCTTC.

V gene TRBV7-8 combines with J gene TRBJ2-5; TRBD1 aligns across 10 bases. The trim removed 5 bases at V and 8 bases at J, leaving 5 bases unmatched. This CDR3 has 13 residues. Germline assignment: CDR1 SGHVS and CDR2 FQNEAQ. In nucleotides, the CDR3 is TGTGCCAGCAGCAACTGGGACAGGGGAACCCAGTACTTC. Encoded protein: CASSNWDRGTQYF.

The chain couples TRBV5-4 to TRBJ1-6, with D possibly TRBD1 on 5 matching bases. V lost 6 bases and J lost 10, with 11 bases in between. The CDR3 extends over 12 amino acids. Germline values: CDR1 SGHNT, CDR2 YYREEE (reference sequence). The CDR3 DNA reads as TGTGCCAGCAAGGGGCAGGACTCACCCCTCCACTTT. Translation gives CASKGQDSPLHF.

CDR3 sequence reads: CASSPNREVWTEAFF. The CDR3 bases are TGTGCCAGCTCACCAAATCGGGAAGTCTGGACTGAAGCTTTCTTT. This chain links TRBV18 with TRBJ1-1; the D is unclear. The CDR3 is 15 amino acids. Germline lookup yields CDR1 KGHSH and CDR2 LQKENI. Trimming shortened V by 2 bases and J by 5 bases, and 15 bases separated the two germline ends.

This clone was recorded a few times. This chain uses TRBV11-2 with TRBJ1-1; D perhaps matches TRBD1 (6 bases). The CDR3 contains 14 residues. The V end lost 5 bases, the J end lost 5 bases, and 15 bases lay between the germline ends. The germline CDR1 and CDR2 sequences are SGHAT and FQNNGV. The CDR3 nucleotides read TGTGCCAGCAGCCCCGTGAGGGGGAAAACTGAAGCTTTCTTT. It encodes CASSPVRGKTEAFF.

Turning to this clone: One end of the junction is discordant with germline, which a read error may explain. Within the sample, other DNA sequences also encode this same CDR3. The rearrangement joins TRBV7-6 to TRBJ1-3; the match to TRBD1 covers 8 bases. CDR1 and CDR2 (germline): SGHVS, FNYEAQ. The CDR3 length is 15 residues. The CDR3 protein is CASSSTGGAGNTIYF. The CDR3 region has the DNA TGTGCCAGTAGCTCCACAGGGGGGGCCGGAAACACCATATATTTT. The full variable domain, completed using reference TRBV7-6 and TRBJ1-3, is GAGVSQSPRYKVTKRGQDVALRCDPISGHVSLYWYRQALGQGPEFLTYFNYEAQQDKSGLPNDRFSAERPEGSISTLTIQRTEQRDSAMYRCASSSTGGAGNTIYFGEGSWLTVV.

The J gene is TRBJ2-2, the V gene TRBV15, with TRBD1 as a possible D gene (5 bases). The V and J ends lost 0 bases and 7 bases respectively, with 6 bases between them. CDR1 LNHNV and CDR2 YYDKDF come from the germline V gene (reference sequence). CDR3 length equals 13 residues. CDR3 loop: CATSRDRGGELFF. The CDR3 DNA reads TGTGCCACCAGCAGAGATAGGGGCGGGGAGCTGTTTTTT.

Only one count was recorded for this clone. This sequence joins TRBV7-9 and TRBJ2-3; possibly TRBD1 for D (6 bases). The V end lost 8 bases, the J end lost 11 bases, and 23 bases lay between the germline ends. The CDR3 contains 14 residues. Germline V CDR1 and CDR2: SEHNR, FQNEAQ (reference sequence). Here the CDR3 reads CASGPGQTRGGQYF. CDR3 sequence (DNA): TGTGCCAGCGGCCCGGGCCAGACAAGAGGGGGGCAGTATTTT.

This sequence joins TRBV19 and TRBJ2-1, with TRBD1 as a possible D gene (6 bases). The germline V gene encodes CDR1 LNHDA and CDR2 SQIVND (reference sequence). The V end lost 3 bases, the J end lost 7 bases, and 16 bases lay between the germline ends. CDR3 size: 15 residues. CDR3 loop: CASSIRTVGMNEQFF. The CDR3 nucleotides are TGTGCCAGTAGTATCCGGACAGTAGGAATGAATGAGCAGTTCTTC.

This chain connects TRBV19 to TRBJ1-6, with D hard to call. The V gene lost 2 bases and the J gene lost 7 bases, with 6 bases spanning the gap. Germline values: CDR1 LNHDA, CDR2 SQIVND (reference sequence). This CDR3 is 13 amino acids long. CDR3 bases: TGTGCCAGTAGTATAACGGTAAATTCACCCCTCCACTTT. It encodes CASSITVNSPLHF.

The chain employs TRBV18 and TRBJ1-1; tentatively, D is TRBD1 (6 bases). Trimming pared 0 bases from V and 0 bases from J, leaving 8 bases between. The CDR3 contains 15 residues. Germline loops: CDR1 KGHSH, CDR2 LQKENI. The chain's CDR3 is CASSPPGDMNTEAFF. Written as DNA, the CDR3 is TGTGCCAGCTCACCACCTGGGGACATGAACACTGAAGCTTTCTTT.

This clone was picked up a small number of times. CDR3 amino acids: CASSSGGLGYNEQFF. The CDR3 DNA reads as TGTGCCAGCAGCTCGGGGGGTTTGGGATACAATGAGCAGTTCTTC. This chain connects TRBV28 to TRBJ2-1; 7 positions match TRBD2. The CDR3 sequence is 15 residues long. Germline-derived CDR1 and CDR2 are MDHEN and SYDVKM. V lost 6 bases and J lost 4; bases outside the gene matches: 9.

V and J are TRBV6-6 and TRBJ1-3; D may be TRBD1 (5 bases). Germline V gene lookup returns CDR1 MNHNY and CDR2 SVGAGI (reference sequence). With 5 bases removed from V and 0 bases from J, the gap between germline ends came to 11 bases. The CDR3 extends over 15 amino acids. The CDR3 protein is CASSDLTGSGNTIYF. Written as DNA, the CDR3 is TGTGCCAGCAGTGACCTCACAGGCTCTGGAAACACCATATATTTT.

This clone has more than one count but fewer than ten. The chain combines TRBV7-6 with TRBJ2-7; 8 nucleotides match TRBD1. Trimming removed 3 bases from V and 0 bases from J; junction bases left unmatched: 4. The length of the CDR3 is 15 residues. Germline-derived CDR1 and CDR2 are SGHVS and FNYEAQ. The CDR3 region is CASSLKGQGSYEQYF. CDR3 bases: TGTGCCAGCAGCTTGAAAGGACAGGGCTCCTACGAGCAGTACTTC. The full variable domain, with the rest looked up from reference TRBV7-6 and TRBJ2-7, is GAGVSQSPRYKVTKRGQDVALRCDPISGHVSLYWYRQALGQGPEFLTYFNYEAQQDKSGLPNDRFSAERPEGSISTLTIQRTEQRDSAMYRCASSLKGQGSYEQYFGPGTRLTVT.

The genes are TRBV7-2 and TRBJ2-7; the D gene is possibly TRBD1 (5 bases). CDR1 is SGHTA, CDR2 FQGNSA, per germline. Deletions cut 1 base from V and 3 bases from J, with 7 bases between. This CDR3 has 13 residues. The CDR3 loop is CASSLVGVYEQYF. CDR3 nucleotides: TGTGCCAGCAGCTTAGTAGGGGTCTACGAGCAGTACTTC.

This sequence joins TRBV27 and TRBJ1-6; D is unresolved. Trimming shortened V by 5 bases and J by 7 bases, and 18 bases separated the two germline ends. The CDR3 loop spans 16 amino acids. Per germline, CDR1 MNHEY and CDR2 SMNVEV (reference sequence). The CDR3 nucleotides read TGTGCCAGCAGTCCCCCCCTACCGTCGGGGAATTCACCCCTCCACTTT. This encodes CASSPPLPSGNSPLHF.

The chain recombines TRBV6-5 with TRBJ2-3; D unresolved. CDR1 and CDR2 (germline): MNHEY, SVGAGI. Trimming cost V 6 bases and J 2 bases, with 9 bases left between them. The CDR3 totals 13 residues. CDR3 amino acids: CASRSPVTDTQYF. The DNA for the CDR3 is TGTGCCAGCAGGAGTCCTGTCACAGATACGCAGTATTTT.

This chain connects TRBV4-3 to TRBJ1-2; 8 bases are a match to TRBD1. The germline V gene encodes CDR1 LGHNA and CDR2 YSLEER. CDR3 length equals 14 residues. The junction had 6 bases not matched to a gene; V was cut back by 1 base and J by 8 bases. For the CDR3, the DNA is TGCGCCAGCAGCCAAGCGGACAGGGAAGGCGGCTACACCTTC. The encoded protein is CASSQADREGGYTF.

The chain uses TRBV28 and TRBJ1-2, with D perhaps TRBD1 (6 bases). Trimming shortened V by 5 bases and J by 4 bases, and 11 bases separated the two germline ends. Germline-derived CDR1 and CDR2 are MDHEN and SYDVKM. The CDR3 totals 13 residues. The CDR3 loop reads CASSLGAGYGYTF. The CDR3 coding sequence is TGTGCCAGCAGTCTGGGGGCGGGCTATGGCTACACCTTC.